This is a list of T cell receptor beta chains from one sample in a study of identical twins. TCRdb used MiXCR to reprocess the 5' RACE reads, holding one entry per CDR3 protein. Among about 920,000 distinct CDR3 sequences listed, 9% to 15% were seen once. The same sample was also studied in work on yellow fever vaccine responses in identical twins.

Material for sequencing was PBMCs. These receptors all come from a woman under 30 in good health. Both conserved end residues are part of each CDR3. Fields, in order: D gene, clone size, V gene, J gene, CDR3 DNA, CDR3 protein. D genes are given only for firm matches. Size is stated for part of the rows, as once, few or many counts, or as a class when the clone is expanded.

d_call: -; clone_size: few; v_call: TRBV27; j_call: TRBJ2-6; cdr3_nt: TGTGCCAGCAGACCCGAGGTTGCTGGGGCCAACGTCCTGACTTTC; cdr3_aa: CASRPEVAGANVLTF
d_call: TRBD1; clone_size: few; v_call: TRBV5-1; j_call: TRBJ1-1; cdr3_nt: TGCGCCAGCACCGGGGGACAGATTAAGAACACTGAAGCTTTCTTT; cdr3_aa: CASTGGQIKNTEAFF
d_call: TRBD2; clone_size: few; v_call: TRBV12-3/TRBV12-4; j_call: TRBJ2-2; cdr3_nt: TGTGCCAGCAGTTTTTTCTTGGCTAGCGGGGGGGTCGGGGAGCTGTTTTTT; cdr3_aa: CASSFFLASGGVGELFF
d_call: -; clone_size: -; v_call: TRBV4-2; j_call: TRBJ1-2; cdr3_nt: TGTGCCAGCAGCCAAGCCAGCGGGAACTATGGAGGCTACACCTTC; cdr3_aa: CASSQASGNYGGYTF
d_call: TRBD2; clone_size: few; v_call: TRBV4-1; j_call: TRBJ2-3; cdr3_nt: TGCGCCAGCAGCCAATCGTCTAGCGGGACCACAGATACGCAGTATTTT; cdr3_aa: CASSQSSSGTTDTQYF
d_call: -; clone_size: many; v_call: TRBV6-1; j_call: TRBJ1-5; cdr3_nt: TGTGCCAGCAGAGAGTACAGGGAGATGGGTCAGCCCCAGCATTTT; cdr3_aa: CASREYREMGQPQHF
d_call: -; clone_size: -; v_call: TRBV2; j_call: TRBJ2-7; cdr3_nt: TGTGCCAGCAGTGATGAATTCTACGAGCAGTACTTC; cdr3_aa: CASSDEFYEQYF
d_call: -; clone_size: -; v_call: TRBV11-2; j_call: TRBJ2-1; cdr3_nt: TGTGCCAGCAGCTTAGATCCAGAAAATGAGCAGTTCTTC; cdr3_aa: CASSLDPENEQFF
d_call: TRBD2; clone_size: many; v_call: TRBV12-3/TRBV12-4; j_call: TRBJ2-5; cdr3_nt: TGTGCCAGCAGTTTTATACTAGCGGGGCCTCCCCAAGAGACCCAGTACTTC; cdr3_aa: CASSFILAGPPQETQYF
d_call: TRBD2; clone_size: many; v_call: TRBV5-1; j_call: TRBJ2-4; cdr3_nt: TGCGCCAGCAGCTTGGGCTCGGGACTAGACAGAAACATTCAGTACTTC; cdr3_aa: CASSLGSGLDRNIQYF
d_call: TRBD2; clone_size: -; v_call: TRBV11-2; j_call: TRBJ2-5; cdr3_nt: TGTGCCAGCAGCTCCGGGGTTAGCGGGGGGGAAGGAGAGACCCAGTACTTC; cdr3_aa: CASSSGVSGGEGETQYF
d_call: -; clone_size: few; v_call: TRBV29-1; j_call: TRBJ1-3; cdr3_nt: TGCAGCGTTGATGACGTGGCGGCTGGAAACACCATATATTTT; cdr3_aa: CSVDDVAAGNTIYF
d_call: -; clone_size: many; v_call: TRBV5-1; j_call: TRBJ2-1; cdr3_nt: TGCGCCAGCATTAAAGGGCCCAGCTCCTACAATGAGCAGTTCTTC; cdr3_aa: CASIKGPSSYNEQFF
d_call: TRBD1; clone_size: few; v_call: TRBV3-1; j_call: TRBJ1-1; cdr3_nt: TGTGCCAGCAGCCACCGACAGGGAAACACTGAAGCTTTCTTT; cdr3_aa: CASSHRQGNTEAFF
d_call: -; clone_size: -; v_call: TRBV28; j_call: TRBJ2-3; cdr3_nt: TGTGCCAGCAAGGACGTGGCGGGTCTCACAGATACGCAGTATTTT; cdr3_aa: CASKDVAGLTDTQYF
d_call: TRBD1; clone_size: -; v_call: TRBV5-6; j_call: TRBJ1-6; cdr3_nt: TGTGCCAGCAGCTCCCTGGACAGGGGGAGTTCACCCCTCCACTTT; cdr3_aa: CASSSLDRGSSPLHF
d_call: TRBD2; clone_size: few; v_call: TRBV15; j_call: TRBJ2-4; cdr3_nt: TGTGCCACCAGCAGAGGGGGGACTAGCGGGACCAACATTCAGTACTTC; cdr3_aa: CATSRGGTSGTNIQYF
d_call: TRBD2; clone_size: -; v_call: TRBV20-1; j_call: TRBJ2-1; cdr3_nt: TGCAGTGCTAGTGCCAGCTTAGCGGGACGCAGGATGGATGAGCAGTTCTTC; cdr3_aa: CSASASLAGRRMDEQFF
d_call: -; clone_size: few; v_call: TRBV10-1; j_call: TRBJ2-3; cdr3_nt: TGCGCCAGCAGTGAGCCGTACGGGGATACGCAGTATTTT; cdr3_aa: CASSEPYGDTQYF
d_call: TRBD2; clone_size: -; v_call: TRBV20-1; j_call: TRBJ2-3; cdr3_nt: TGCAGTGCTGCCGGGACTAGCGACACAGATACGCAGTATTTT; cdr3_aa: CSAAGTSDTDTQYF
d_call: TRBD2; clone_size: few; v_call: TRBV7-6; j_call: TRBJ2-1; cdr3_nt: TGTGCCAGCAGCCCGACTAGCGGGGGGGCCTTTGAGCAGTTCTTC; cdr3_aa: CASSPTSGGAFEQFF
d_call: -; clone_size: many; v_call: TRBV5-1; j_call: TRBJ1-2; cdr3_nt: TGCGCCAGCAGCGGGGATCCTTCATATGGCTACACCTTC; cdr3_aa: CASSGDPSYGYTF
d_call: TRBD2; clone_size: -; v_call: TRBV4-2; j_call: TRBJ2-7; cdr3_nt: TGTGCCAGCAGCCAAACTCCGGGACTAGCGGCCTACGAGCAGTACTTC; cdr3_aa: CASSQTPGLAAYEQYF
d_call: -; clone_size: -; v_call: TRBV3-1; j_call: TRBJ2-5; cdr3_nt: TGTGCCAGCAGCCAGGGCGGGGATGTAGAGACCCAGTACTTC; cdr3_aa: CASSQGGDVETQYF
d_call: -; clone_size: -; v_call: TRBV20-1; j_call: TRBJ2-2; cdr3_nt: TGCAGTGCTAGAGGAATTGGACTAAGCACCGGGGAGCTGTTTTTT; cdr3_aa: CSARGIGLSTGELFF
d_call: TRBD1; clone_size: few; v_call: TRBV10-1; j_call: TRBJ2-1; cdr3_nt: TGCGCCAGCAGTGAGTCGACCGGGACAGGAACTAACAATGAGCAGTTCTTC; cdr3_aa: CASSESTGTGTNNEQFF
d_call: TRBD2; clone_size: few; v_call: TRBV12-3/TRBV12-4; j_call: TRBJ2-5; cdr3_nt: TGTGCCAGCCACCTCGGGGGGGGTGGGGCTCTCCAAGAGACCCAGTACTTC; cdr3_aa: CASHLGGGGALQETQYF
d_call: -; clone_size: -; v_call: TRBV4-1; j_call: TRBJ1-1; cdr3_nt: TGCGCCAGCAGCCAAGTAGTCGGAAACACTGAAGCTTTCTTT; cdr3_aa: CASSQVVGNTEAFF